This TCR beta chain was sequenced in a study of T cell responses to AZD1222 COVID-19 vaccine. CDR1 and CDR2 (germline): SGHAT, FQNNGV. V lost 1 base and J lost 2, with 10 bases in between. This CDR3 is built from 15 residues. As for this clone: The antigen remains undetermined.

Findings and limits, study-wide: Nearly half of the spike-specific TCRs reportedly recognize variant regions that carry no mutations. AZD1222 recipients seropositive at baseline numbered only six. Without day 14 samples, only post-peak T cell repertoires were studied.

Here immunoSEQ multiplex PCR was the method, and the copy in TCRdb shows in-frame clones only, minus some. The table shows around 88,000 clones, with nearly 90% occurring only once. The sample consisted of peripheral blood, taken on day 0 of AZD1222 vaccination. This sequence was found in an adult in good health. V is TRBV11-2 and J is TRBJ2-3; the D gene is possibly TRBD1 (6 bases). The CDR3 here is CASSLVGDITDTQYF. The CDR3 bases are TGTGCCAGCAGCTTAGTGGGGGACATCACAGATACGCAGTATTTT.